A single sample gave rise to the 16 T cell receptor beta chains below, sequenced in a study of blood T cell repertoires in COVID-19 (dated by TCRdb to 2018 to 2020). Library method: the immunoSEQ multiplex PCR assay. TCRdb obtained this table from immuneACCESS and retained in-frame rearrangements with V and J assigned. These tables miss some clones; where compared with another copy, unresolved V genes account for less than half of the shortfall, and the remainder is unexplained. The sample table contains about 140,000 clones; only one count was recorded for about 90% of them. Jointly, the top ten make up less than 2% of the sample. Sample: peripheral blood. Receptors originate from a woman aged 60-70 years with acute or convalescent COVID-19.

The chain joins TRBV11-2 to TRBJ1-1; D gene uncertain. From germline, CDR1 is SGHAT and CDR2 FQNNGV. V lost 1 base to trimming and J lost 0 bases, with 3 bases between them. This CDR3 comprises 13 residues. The CDR3 DNA follows: TGTGCCAGCAGCTTAGTCGTGAACACTGAAGCTTTCTTT. Amino acids: CASSLVVNTEAFF.

The rearrangement uses TRBV12-3 or TRBV12-4 and TRBJ1-1; 9 nucleotides line up with TRBD1. V dropped 5 bases and J dropped 11; count of bases not matched to a gene: 9. This CDR3 is 13 amino acids long. Here the CDR3 reads CASSPRDRAAAFF. CDR3 nucleotides: TGTGCCAGCAGTCCCCGGGACAGGGCCGCGGCTTTCTTT.

This clone was counted once. V and J are TRBV5-3 and TRBJ2-7; 9 bases fit TRBD1. TRBV5-3 is given ORF status, its function remaining uncertain. The V segment lost 0 bases and the J segment 3 bases; nucleotides outside the gene matches: 7. The CDR3 is 16 residues long. The CDR3 reads CARSLGPGQGNYEQYF. The CDR3 bases are TGTGCCAGAAGCTTGGGCCCGGGACAGGGAAACTACGAGCAGTACTTC.

The chain has TRBV4-1 and TRBJ2-7; 7 positions match TRBD1. Germline trimming cut 4 bases from V and 0 bases from J; bases unmatched to any gene: 3. The CDR3 length is 14 residues. CDR1 is MGHRA, CDR2 YSYEKL, per germline. The CDR3 sequence is CASSPGDSSYEQYF. CDR3 coding DNA: TGCGCCAGCAGCCCTGGGGACAGCTCCTACGAGCAGTACTTC.

The J gene is TRBJ1-1, the V gene TRBV5-1; D is unclear. The length of the CDR3 is 14 residues. Germline-derived CDR1 and CDR2 are SGHRS and YFSETQ. Trimming left V 0 bases short and J 6 bases short, with 12 bases between. Here the CDR3 reads CASSLGAARAEAFF. CDR3 coding DNA: TGCGCCAGCAGCTTGGGAGCAGCTAGAGCTGAAGCTTTCTTT.

This clone has just a few counts. The chain recombines TRBV7-9 with TRBJ2-2; D gene ambiguous. CDR1 is SEHNR, CDR2 FQNEAQ, per germline (reference sequence). This CDR3 region has 16 residues. Trimming pared 5 bases from V and 4 bases from J, leaving 17 bases between. CDR3 nucleotides: TGTGCCAGCAGCGATCAGATGAGGTTGTCCACCGGGGAGCTGTTTTTT. This gives the protein CASSDQMRLSTGELFF.

The V and J genes are TRBV12-3 or TRBV12-4 and TRBJ1-5, with D possibly TRBD1 on 5 matching bases. The V and J ends lost 6 bases and 4 bases respectively, with 10 bases between them. This CDR3 is 13 amino acids long. The CDR3 DNA follows: TGTGCCAGCAGGATAGACAGAAATCAGCCCCAGCATTTT. Its protein is CASRIDRNQPQHF.

The rearrangement joins TRBV18 to TRBJ1-1; unclear D gene. The CDR3 loop spans 14 amino acids. With 2 bases removed from V and 0 bases from J, the gap between germline ends came to 7 bases. Germline CDR1 KGHSH, CDR2 LQKENI. CDR3: CASSPNGVNTEAFF. CDR3 coding DNA: TGTGCCAGCTCACCAAACGGGGTGAACACTGAAGCTTTCTTT.

The gene calls are TRBV5-4 and TRBJ2-2; the match to TRBD2 covers 8 bases. V was clipped by 1 base and J by 7 bases; unmatched bases: 6. The CDR3 sequence is 15 residues long. The germline gives CDR1 SGHNT, CDR2 YYREEE (reference sequence). CDR3 sequence (DNA): TGTGCCAGCAGCTTGTATCCGGGGGGGAGCGGGGAGCTGTTTTTT. Its translation: CASSLYPGGSGELFF.

The chain joins TRBV5-1 to TRBJ1-2; D uncertain. V was shortened by 4 bases and J by 8 bases, with 12 bases between the two germline ends. Germline values: CDR1 SGHRS, CDR2 YFSETQ. The length of the CDR3 is 12 residues. This chain's CDR3 is CASSVAWEGYTF. In DNA, the CDR3 is TGCGCCAGCAGCGTTGCTTGGGAGGGCTACACCTTC.

The J gene is TRBJ1-2, the V gene TRBV10-3, with D possibly being TRBD1 (6 bases). In germline, CDR1 is ENHRY, CDR2 SYGVKD. The CDR3 runs to 14 residues. Trimming took off 7 bases at V and 9 bases at J, with 21 bases between the two ends. The CDR3 region has the DNA TGTGCCATCACTAGGGGGGGGGAACTCTGGAGCTACACCTTC. It is translated as CAITRGGELWSYTF.

The V gene is TRBV19, the J gene TRBJ2-1, with TRBD1 as a possible D gene (7 bases). The CDR3 is 14 residues long. V was cut by 8 bases and J by 7 bases, with 18 bases left in between. Germline V CDR1 and CDR2: LNHDA, SQIVND (reference sequence). The chain's CDR3 is CASSAGGLSNEQFF. CDR3 in DNA: TGTGCCAGTTCGGCAGGGGGGTTGAGTAATGAGCAGTTCTTC.

CDR3: CATSDETSGSYTDTQYF. CDR3 sequence (DNA): TGTGCCACCAGTGATGAGACTAGCGGGTCTTACACAGATACGCAGTATTTT. The V and J genes are TRBV24-1 and TRBJ2-3; the match to TRBD2 covers 10 bases. The trim removed 3 bases at V and 2 bases at J, leaving 7 bases unmatched. This CDR3 contains 17 residues. CDR1 is KGHDR and CDR2 is SFDVKD in the germline V gene.

The gene calls are TRBV3-1 (or the pseudogene TRBV3-2) and TRBJ2-1, with D perhaps TRBD1 (6 bases). This CDR3 has 17 amino acids. Trimming took off 3 bases at V and 8 bases at J, with 23 bases between the two ends. CDR1 is LGHDT, CDR2 YNNKEL, per germline (reference sequence). CDR3 loop: CASSHNVPGQPDDEQFF. In DNA, the CDR3 is TGTGCCAGCAGCCATAATGTCCCTGGACAGCCCGACGATGAGCAGTTCTTC.

The CDR3 protein is CASSMGQDPYEQYF. DNA of the CDR3: TGTGCCAGCAGCATGGGACAGGACCCCTACGAGCAGTACTTC. The chain couples TRBV7-8 to TRBJ2-7; 8 positions agree with TRBD1. CDR1 and CDR2 from the germline V gene are SGHVS and FQNEAQ. The ends lost 5 bases at V and 2 bases at J; junction bases unmatched: 5. The CDR3 runs to 14 residues.

J is TRBJ1-1 and V is TRBV24-1; D is uncertain. The CDR3 length is 13 residues. With 4 bases removed from V and 5 bases from J, the gap between germline ends came to 10 bases. In germline, CDR1 is KGHDR, CDR2 SFDVKD. CDR3 nucleotides: TGTGCCACCAGTGACCCTCCCGGGACTGAAGCTTTCTTT. Translating it yields CATSDPPGTEAFF.